These T cell receptor beta chains were read from a single sample in a study of cytomegalovirus exposure and HLA in healthy donors. The assay was immunoSEQ multiplex PCR, and TCRdb's table has in-frame clones only and misses some. The profile covers some 85,000 clones, with 77% appearing a single time and about 4% taken by the ten largest. Material for sequencing was PBMCs. The source of these receptors is a man younger than 45 in good health and CMV-seronegative. Both conserved end residues are part of each CDR3. The D gene is left open where the match is weak. Clone size is stated in some rows and not others, as once, few, many or a class when expanded.

>few|TRBV6-5|TRBJ1-2|TRBD1
CASFQGAGGYTF
TGTGCCAGCTTCCAGGGGGCAGGGGGCTACACCTTC
>-|TRBV6-4|TRBJ1-2|-
CASSASPWTANYGYTF
TGTGCCAGCAGTGCGTCCCCCTGGACAGCCAACTATGGCTACACCTTC
>-|TRBV5-6|TRBJ1-4|-
CASSPGATNEKLFF
TGTGCCAGCAGCCCCGGGGCAACTAATGAAAAACTGTTTTTT
>few|TRBV7-6|TRBJ2-7|TRBD1
CASSKYRGFHYEQYF
TGTGCCAGCAGCAAATACAGGGGTTTCCACTACGAGCAGTACTTC
>-|TRBV30|TRBJ2-3|-
CAAGSGGTDTQYF
TGTGCCGCTGGGTCGGGAGGCACAGATACGCAGTATTTT
>-|TRBV12-5|TRBJ2-5|TRBD1
CASGSGQGETQYF
TGTGCTAGTGGTTCGGGACAGGGAGAGACCCAGTACTTC
>-|TRBV7-9|TRBJ2-7|-
CASTPTGTYEQYF
TGTGCCAGCACCCCAACGGGGACCTACGAGCAGTACTTC
>once|TRBV9|TRBJ1-1|TRBD1
CASSSGGTEAFF
TGTGCCAGCAGCTCAGGGGGTACTGAAGCTTTCTTT
>-|TRBV7-2|TRBJ2-5|TRBD2
CASSGGTSGSSTGEETQYF
TGTGCCAGCAGCGGGGGGACTAGCGGGAGTTCAACCGGGGAGGAGACCCAGTACTTC
>-|TRBV7-2|TRBJ2-3|TRBD2
CASSFARGVTDTQYF
TGTGCCAGCAGCTTCGCTCGGGGGGTCACAGATACGCAGTATTTT
>-|TRBV10-3|TRBJ1-2|TRBD1
CAISDRGQAYGYTF
TGTGCCATCAGTGACAGGGGGCAGGCCTATGGCTACACCTTC
>-|TRBV7-2|TRBJ2-2|TRBD2
CASSSGTRAGELFF
TGTGCCAGCAGCTCCGGGACTAGGGCCGGGGAGCTGTTTTTT
>-|TRBV7-9|TRBJ2-1|TRBD2
CASSRIAGGQQFF
TGTGCCAGCAGCCGCATAGCGGGAGGACAGCAGTTCTTC
>-|TRBV7-2|TRBJ2-5|TRBD1
CASRTNTGEETQYF
TGTGCCAGCAGGACGAATACAGGGGAAGAGACCCAGTACTTC
>-|TRBV10-3|TRBJ2-3|TRBD1
CAIRITGQGDTDTQYF
TGTGCCATCCGCATTACAGGACAGGGGGACACAGATACGCAGTATTTT
>-|TRBV19|TRBJ2-4|TRBD2
CASSAPGLAGGAKNIQYF
TGTGCCAGTAGTGCCCCGGGACTAGCGGGAGGTGCCAAAAACATTCAGTACTTC
>-|TRBV2|TRBJ2-7|-
CASSEARSGGNEQYF
TGTGCCAGCAGTGAAGCGCGATCAGGGGGGAACGAGCAGTACTTC
>-|TRBV30|TRBJ2-5|-
CAWSVQEQETQYF
TGTGCCTGGAGTGTACAGGAGCAAGAGACCCAGTACTTC
>-|TRBV10-3|TRBJ1-2|TRBD1
CAISAAGTGGDYGYTF
TGTGCCATCAGTGCTGCCGGGACAGGGGGTGACTATGGCTACACCTTC
>-|TRBV11-2|TRBJ1-4|-
CASSLVPGGGSEKLFF
TGTGCCAGCAGCTTAGTCCCCGGGGGAGGAAGTGAAAAACTGTTTTTT
>-|TRBV6-4|TRBJ2-5|TRBD2
CASSEREQETQYF
TGTGCCAGCAGTGAGCGGGAGCAAGAGACCCAGTACTTC
>few|TRBV2|TRBJ2-3|TRBD2
CASKNRTGSGGTQYF
TGTGCCAGCAAAAATCGGACGGGGAGCGGGGGGACGCAGTATTTT
>-|TRBV2|TRBJ1-6|-
CASRDSSGSYNSPLHF
TGTGCCAGCAGGGACAGTTCAGGCTCCTATAATTCACCCCTCCACTTT
>-|TRBV2|TRBJ2-3|TRBD2
CASSALAGVTDTQYF
TGTGCCAGCAGTGCGCTAGCGGGAGTAACAGATACGCAGTATTTT
>-|TRBV11-2|TRBJ1-1|-
CASSLDGATEAFF
TGTGCCAGCAGCTTAGATGGGGCCACTGAAGCTTTCTTT
>-|TRBV6-5|TRBJ2-7|TRBD2
CASSYIAGGSYEQYF
TGTGCCAGCAGTTACATAGCGGGAGGGTCCTACGAGCAGTACTTC
>-|TRBV18|TRBJ1-4|-
CASSPPGQNEKLFF
TGTGCCAGCTCACCACCGGGGCAGAATGAAAAACTGTTTTTT
>-|TRBV19|TRBJ2-1|TRBD1
CASSTYTGVNEQFF
TGTGCCAGTAGTACGTATACAGGGGTCAATGAGCAGTTCTTC
>-|TRBV28|TRBJ2-1|TRBD2
CASSSSGQGHNEQFF
TGTGCCAGCAGTTCTAGCGGACAAGGGCACAATGAGCAGTTCTTC
>-|TRBV19|TRBJ1-4|-
CASSLDQGLNEKLFF
TGTGCCAGTAGTTTGGATCAGGGACTTAATGAAAAACTGTTTTTT
>-|TRBV6-6|TRBJ1-5|-
CASRPGVDSNQPQHF
TGTGCCAGCAGACCAGGGGTGGATAGCAATCAGCCCCAGCATTTT
>once|TRBV5-1|TRBJ2-1|TRBD1
CASSFDRGELPGEQFF
TGCGCCAGCAGCTTCGACAGGGGCGAGCTTCCCGGTGAGCAGTTCTTC